This passage covers 17 T cell receptor beta chains from one sample sequenced in a study of blood T cell repertoires in COVID-19. The assay was immunoSEQ multiplex PCR, and TCRdb's table has in-frame clones only and misses some. The data contain over 85,000 clones, around nine tenths of them singletons. The sequencing sample was made of peripheral blood. The receptors shown here come from a man aged 40-55 years with acute or convalescent COVID-19.

The genes are TRBV19 and TRBJ2-7; 11 bases line up with TRBD1. With V trimmed by 4 bases and J by 3 bases, 5 bases remained unmatched. The CDR3 contains 15 residues. CDR1 LNHDA and CDR2 SQIVND come from the germline V gene (reference sequence). The CDR3 sequence: CASSTTGTGGYEQYF. The CDR3 DNA reads TGTGCCAGTAGTACCACCGGGACAGGGGGCTACGAGCAGTACTTC. The variable domain in full, with the rest retrieved from reference TRBV19 and TRBJ2-7, is DGGITQSPKYLFRKEGQNVTLSCEQNLNHDAMYWYRQDPGQGLRLIYYSQIVNDFQKGDIAEGYSVSREKKESFPLTVTSAQKNPTAFYLCASSTTGTGGYEQYFGPGTRLTVT.

The chain uses TRBV19 and TRBJ1-5; D perhaps matches TRBD1 (6 bases). The V gene lost 6 bases and the J gene lost 0 bases, with 21 bases spanning the gap. Per germline, CDR1 LNHDA and CDR2 SQIVND (reference sequence). The length of the CDR3 is 18 residues. The CDR3 is CASSSGQNRRISNQPQHF. CDR3 DNA: TGTGCCAGTAGCTCAGGACAGAATCGGAGAATTAGCAATCAGCCCCAGCATTTT.

This clone appeared a single time. The genes are TRBV6-1 and TRBJ1-4, with 8 bases matching TRBD1. J gave up 7 bases and V 0 bases, and 7 bases lay outside the gene matches. This CDR3 spans 16 amino acids. The germline gives CDR1 MNHNS, CDR2 SASEGT. The CDR3 nucleotides are TGTGCCAGCAGTGAAGCTACCGGACAGGGTAGTGAAAAACTGTTTTTT. It specifies CASSEATGQGSEKLFF.

This sequence joins TRBV7-7 and TRBJ2-2; 14 bases align to TRBD2. V trimming: 5 bases; J trimming: 6 bases; junction bases outside the gene matches: 5. CDR3 size: 16 residues. In germline, CDR1 is SSHAT, CDR2 FNYEAQ (reference sequence). This CDR3 is CASSPAGLAGAGELFF. DNA for the CDR3: TGTGCCAGCAGCCCGGCGGGACTAGCGGGAGCCGGGGAGCTGTTTTTT.

The rearrangement joins TRBV27 to TRBJ1-4, with D perhaps matching TRBD1 (5 bases). The germline V gene encodes CDR1 MNHEY and CDR2 SMNVEV (reference sequence). The length of the CDR3 is 23 residues. V lost 1 base and J lost 4, with 34 bases in between. The CDR3 DNA reads TGTGCCAGCAGTTTATTAGCCGAGATGGGCAGGACAAACCCGAAACCTCATAATGAAAAACTGTTTTTT. This encodes CASSLLAEMGRTNPKPHNEKLFF.

The chain links TRBV29-1 to TRBJ2-5, with D maybe TRBD1 (6 bases). Per germline, CDR1 SQVTM and CDR2 ANQGSEA. The length of the CDR3 is 16 residues. V gave up 2 bases and J gave up 1 base, with 17 bases separating them. The CDR3 nucleotides are TGCAGCGTTGAATATGGACAGTGGTCCCTCCAAGAGACCCAGTACTTC. It codes for CSVEYGQWSLQETQYF.

The chain is built from TRBV14 and TRBJ1-2; 12 nucleotides match TRBD1. The germline gives CDR1 SGHDN, CDR2 FVKESK. Trimming took 3 bases from V and 7 from J; bases not matched to a gene: 3. The length of the CDR3 is 14 residues. The CDR3 coding sequence is TGTGCCAGCAGCCAGGGACAGGGGGCGCTTGGCTACACCTTC. Encoded protein: CASSQGQGALGYTF. The variable domain in full, completed from reference TRBV14 and TRBJ1-2, reads EAGVTQFPSHSVIEKGQTVTLRCDPISGHDNLYWYRRVMGKEIKFLLHFVKESKQDESGMPNNRFLAERTGGTYSTLKVQPAELEDSGVYFCASSQGQGALGYTFGSGTRLTVV.

The chain links TRBV11-3 to TRBJ2-3; D is perhaps TRBD2 (7 bases). The CDR3 has 18 amino acids. Looked up from germline, CDR1 is SGHNT and CDR2 is YENEEA. V was trimmed by 1 base and J by 3 bases, leaving 20 bases between them. The CDR3 DNA reads as TGTGCCAGCAGCTTAGGCCCCTTGGGGGGGCGTTGGACAGATACGCAGTATTTT. Residues: CASSLGPLGGRWTDTQYF. The whole variable domain, filled in from reference TRBV11-3 and TRBJ2-3, reads EAGVVQSPRYKIIEKKQPVAFWCNPISGHNTLYWYLQNLGQGPELLIRYENEEAVDDSQLPKDRFSAERLKGVDSTLKIQPAELGDSAVYLCASSLGPLGGRWTDTQYFGPGTRLTVL.

The chain carries TRBV25-1 and TRBJ2-7; maybe TRBD2 (5 bases). This CDR3 region has 14 residues. Germline CDR1 and CDR2: MGHDK and SYGVNS. V was clipped by 3 bases and J by 2 bases, with 11 bases between them. The CDR3, as DNA: TGTGCCAGCAGTGACTCGGGGAGTCCCTACGAGCAGTACTTC. This translates into CASSDSGSPYEQYF.

The chain links TRBV21-1 to TRBJ2-3; the table's D call, TRBD1, has no DNA check behind it. TRBV21-1 is assigned pseudogene status. This CDR3 comprises 19 residues. Here the CDR3 DNA reads TGTGCCAGAGGTCCGGGTTATTATTTTAATGGACAGGGGACAGATACGCAGTATTTT. Translation gives CARGPGYYFNGQGTDTQYF.

The rearrangement joins TRBV7-9 to TRBJ2-1; 9 bases map to TRBD1. Looked up from germline, CDR1 is SEHNR and CDR2 is FQNEAQ (reference sequence). The CDR3 runs to 15 residues. J lost 8 bases, V lost 4 bases, and 9 bases had no gene match. The CDR3 DNA sequence: TGTGCCAGCAGCTGGGGACAGGGAGAAATGGATGAGCAGTTCTTC. Translated: CASSWGQGEMDEQFF.

The chain employs TRBV30 and TRBJ1-2; D perhaps matches TRBD1 (5 bases). This CDR3 region has 12 residues. Between the trimmed V and J ends, which lost 0 bases and 10 bases, there was a span of 12 bases. CDR1 is GTSNPN, CDR2 SVGIG, per germline (reference sequence). The CDR3 DNA sequence: TGTGCCTGGAGTGTACTACCCAGGGACTACACCTTC. Its protein is CAWSVLPRDYTF. Looking up the rest from reference TRBV30 and TRBJ1-2 gives the full variable domain: SQTIHQWPATLVQPVGSPLSLECTVEGTSNPNLYWYRQAAGRGLQLLFYSVGIGQISSEVPQNLSASRPQDRQFILSSKKLLLSDSGFYLCAWSVLPRDYTFGSGTRLTVV.

V is TRBV27 and J is TRBJ1-6; 10 nucleotides line up with TRBD1. J gave up 9 bases and V 5 bases, and 10 bases lay outside the gene matches. CDR1 is MNHEY, CDR2 SMNVEV, per germline (reference sequence). This CDR3 comprises 16 residues. This CDR3 reads CASSTDRGPLVSPLHF. CDR3 sequence (DNA): TGTGCCAGCAGTACCGACAGGGGGCCTCTTGTTTCACCCCTCCACTTT.

This clone is a singleton in its sample. The CDR3 bases are TGTGCCAGCAGCGCGGGACTTCGGTACAATGAGCAGTTCTTC. Its translation: CASSAGLRYNEQFF. V is TRBV9 and J is TRBJ2-1; D perhaps matches TRBD2 (6 bases). Trimming stripped 3 bases from V and 4 bases from J, with 11 bases between. The CDR3 has 14 amino acids. Looked up from germline, CDR1 is SGDLS and CDR2 is YYNGEE.

The chain uses TRBV19 and TRBJ2-7; weak D call: TRBD1 (5 bases). V gave up 3 bases and J gave up 5 bases, with 14 bases separating them. Germline V gene lookup returns CDR1 LNHDA and CDR2 SQIVND (reference sequence). The CDR3 is 14 amino acids. The CDR3 reads CASSIGQGFDEQYF. The CDR3 DNA follows: TGTGCCAGTAGTATCGGCCAGGGTTTTGACGAGCAGTACTTC.

The V gene is TRBV14, the J gene TRBJ2-1; the D gene is possibly TRBD2 (7 bases). The V end lost 2 bases, the J end lost 9 bases, and 14 bases lay between the germline ends. This CDR3 is built from 14 residues. CDR1 is SGHDN, CDR2 FVKESK, per germline. CDR3 nucleotides: TGTGCCAGCAGCCAACTAGCGGAGGGGGGTGAGCAGTTCTTC. Protein: CASSQLAEGGEQFF.

The chain joins TRBV19 to TRBJ2-3, with TRBD2 matching over 11 bases. Looked up from germline, CDR1 is LNHDA and CDR2 is SQIVND (reference sequence). The CDR3 is made up of 18 amino acids. The junction had 14 bases not matched to a gene; V was cut back by 3 bases and J by 6 bases. CDR3 region: CASSMGLAEGVRYDTQYF. The CDR3 DNA sequence: TGTGCCAGTAGTATGGGACTAGCGGAAGGCGTTCGGTATGATACGCAGTATTTT.